The source of this T cell receptor (beta chain) is a study of tumor and adjacent non-tumor tissue in lung cancer. Study as a whole: Patients were aged about 30 to 80, 10 men and 4 to 6 women, stage I to III. Samples averaged about 4.17 million productive TCRbeta reads each.

Regarding this clonotype: The antigen is not known.

The library came from three nested PCR rounds adapted from ARM-PCR protocols. TCRdb called the multiplex PCR reads again in MiXCR, with one record for every CDR3 protein. The sample lists fewer than 100,000 distinct CDR3 sequences; approximately 78% were seen once. This sample's RNA came from whole unsorted tissue. More than 3 cm separated this lung sample from the edge of the tumor. Chemotherapy-naive patients with new lung cancer underwent thoracic surgery in China, August–November 2014. Study observations and caveats: Higher tumor TCR diversity was associated with shorter survival.

The CDR3 extends over 15 amino acids. Germline V gene data show CDR1 as MNHEY and CDR2 as SVGAGI. The source is a man aged 55 to 70 with non-small cell lung cancer. The rearrangement joins TRBV6-5 to TRBJ1-5; D unresolved. What was sequenced was distant non-tumor lung tissue. This CDR3 is CVSSYLHGSNQPQHF. The CDR3 region has the DNA TGTGTCAGTAGTTACCTACACGGAAGCAATCAGCCCCAGCATTTT.